Shown below are 30 T cell receptor beta chains from a single sample sequenced in a study of CD8 T cells in Susac syndrome. Reverse transcription of roughly 0.5 to 1 ug RNA used random hexamers. TCRdb processed the immunoSEQ multiplex PCR reads anew with MiXCR; each CDR3 protein has one entry. The sample holds some 100,000 distinct CDR3 sequences, 80% to 95% seen once. Sample: CD4+ T cells from PBMCs. The receptors here all came from a human donor in good health.

This rearrangement joins TRBV6-2 or TRBV6-3 to TRBJ1-1, with D possibly TRBD1 on 5 matching bases. V lost 4 bases and J lost 2, with 17 bases in between. Germline V gene lookup returns CDR1 MNHEY and CDR2 SVGEGT. This CDR3 has 16 residues. The CDR3 nucleotides are TGTGCCAGCAGTTCCCCTCCTGGGACGGGAAACACTGAAGCTTTCTTT. Translating it yields CASSSPPGTGNTEAFF.

The chain employs TRBV20-1 and TRBJ1-5, with D perhaps TRBD1 (6 bases). Germline lookup yields CDR1 DFQATT and CDR2 SNEGSKA (reference sequence). The CDR3 spans 14 residues. V dropped 6 bases and J dropped 0 bases, with 12 bases sitting between them. This chain's CDR3 is CSALTRGSNQPQHF. CDR3 bases: TGCAGTGCATTAACCAGGGGTAGCAATCAGCCCCAGCATTTT.

The J gene is TRBJ1-2, the V gene TRBV14; D gene uncertain. CDR3 length: 14 residues. V was shortened by 0 bases and J by 8 bases, with 13 bases between the two germline ends. Germline V gene sequence: CDR1 SGHDN, CDR2 FVKESK. The DNA for the CDR3 is TGTGCCAGCAGCCAAGATCAAGTGGCGGGGGGCTACACCTTC. Translating gives CASSQDQVAGGYTF.

The chain joins TRBV3-1 to TRBJ1-2, with D uncertain. The CDR3 has 12 amino acids. The germline V gene encodes CDR1 LGHDT and CDR2 YNNKEL (reference sequence). With 4 bases removed from V and 4 bases from J, the gap between germline ends came to 7 bases. This CDR3 reads CASSPAPYGYTF. CDR3 coding DNA: TGTGCCAGCAGCCCCGCTCCCTATGGCTACACCTTC. The whole variable domain, remainder taken from reference TRBV3-1 and TRBJ1-2, is DTAVSQTPKYLVTQMGNDKSIKCEQNLGHDTMYWYKQDSKKFLKIMFSYNNKELIINETVPNRFSPKSPDKAHLNLHINSLELGDSAVYFCASSPAPYGYTFGSGTRLTVV.

V and J are TRBV6-2 or TRBV6-3 and TRBJ2-1, with unresolved D. CDR3 length: 11 amino acids. V gave up 6 bases and J gave up 9 bases, with 9 bases separating them. Germline CDR1 MNHEY, CDR2 SVGEGT. CDR3 sequence reads: CASSPGPEQFF. The CDR3 DNA sequence: TGTGCCAGCAGCCCTGGCCCTGAGCAGTTCTTC.

The chain links TRBV7-2 to TRBJ2-7; possible D gene TRBD1, 6 bases. The CDR3 loop spans 14 amino acids. Germline CDR1 reads SGHTA; CDR2 reads FQGNSA. Trimming pared 5 bases from V and 2 bases from J, leaving 13 bases between. CDR3 sequence: CASSQDRPTYEQYF. The DNA for the CDR3 is TGTGCCAGCAGCCAAGACAGGCCGACCTACGAGCAGTACTTC.

The chain couples TRBV30 to TRBJ1-2; the D is unclear. With 7 bases removed from V and 10 bases from J, the gap between germline ends came to 16 bases. The germline V gene has CDR1 GTSNPN and CDR2 SVGIG (reference sequence). The CDR3 totals 11 residues. CDR3 DNA sequence: TGTGCCTCGTTATCGGGCGGTCTCTACACCTTC. Its protein product is CASLSGGLYTF.

This clonotype occurred once. The CDR3 spells CAWSRGLNEQFF. As DNA, the CDR3 is TGTGCCTGGTCCAGGGGCCTCAATGAGCAGTTCTTC. The V call is TRBV30, the J call TRBJ2-1; TRBD1 is a possible D gene (6 bases). V was pared by 5 bases and J by 6 bases, with 11 bases between. CDR3 size: 12 residues. Germline V gives CDR1 GTSNPN, CDR2 SVGIG (reference sequence).

The DNA of the CDR3 is TGTGCCAGCGGAGCTAATTCATTTGCGCTTGAGCAGTTCTTC. This translates into CASGANSFALEQFF. The chain uses TRBV7-2 and TRBJ2-1; no clear D. There are 14 residues in the CDR3. V lost 8 bases and J lost 9, with 20 bases in between. Germline-derived CDR1 and CDR2 are SGHTA and FQGNSA.

V gene TRBV3-1 combines with J gene TRBJ1-4, with D perhaps TRBD1 (5 bases). The CDR3 is 15 amino acids. CDR1 and CDR2 from the germline V gene are LGHDT and YNNKEL (reference sequence). V was pared by 5 bases and J by 5 bases, with 15 bases between. As DNA, the CDR3 is TGTGCCAGCAGCATCTCCGGGACGCAAAATGAAAAACTGTTTTTT. Its protein is CASSISGTQNEKLFF.

The chain couples TRBV29-1 to TRBJ2-5; D perhaps matches TRBD2 (6 bases). CDR1 and CDR2 (germline): SQVTM, ANQGSEA. The CDR3 totals 13 residues. Deletions cut 3 bases from V and 2 bases from J, with 10 bases between. The DNA for the CDR3 is TGCAGCGTTGAGGGGACTTGGCAAGAGACCCAGTACTTC. Translated: CSVEGTWQETQYF.

CDR3 region: CASSFREVQPQHF. The CDR3 region has the DNA TGTGCCAGCAGTTTTAGGGAGGTCCAGCCCCAGCATTTT. The V call is TRBV12-3 or TRBV12-4, the J call TRBJ1-5; the D is unclear. V lost 3 bases and J 7 bases, leaving 10 bases between the germline ends. CDR3 length: 13 amino acids.

In nucleotides, the CDR3 is TGTGCCAGCAGTCGGACTAGCGGGGGATACACAGATACGCAGTATTTT. Translation gives CASSRTSGGYTDTQYF. This sequence joins TRBV6-6 and TRBJ2-3, with 13 bases aligning to TRBD2. V dropped 5 bases and J dropped 2; count of bases not matched to a gene: 4. Germline V gives CDR1 MNHNY, CDR2 SVGAGI (reference sequence). The CDR3 has 16 amino acids.

The V call is TRBV15, the J call TRBJ1-1, with D maybe TRBD1 (6 bases). V was pared by 0 bases and J by 3 bases, with 17 bases between. There are 17 residues in the CDR3. Germline V CDR1 and CDR2: LNHNV, YYDKDF (reference sequence). Written as DNA, the CDR3 is TGTGCCACCAGCAGAGATGGGTATAGGGGGTCGGACACTGAAGCTTTCTTT. It specifies CATSRDGYRGSDTEAFF.

The chain has TRBV12-3 or TRBV12-4 and TRBJ1-1, with D unclear. The CDR3 consists of 13 residues. The V and J ends lost 3 bases and 4 bases respectively, with 9 bases between them. CDR3 sequence: CASSFGWATEAFF. The CDR3 DNA is TGTGCCAGCAGTTTCGGGTGGGCCACTGAAGCTTTCTTT.

The rearrangement joins TRBV29-1 to TRBJ1-2; a weak D match, TRBD1 (5 bases). Per the germline V gene, CDR1 is SQVTM and CDR2 is ANQGSEA. The CDR3 is made up of 17 amino acids. V shed 4 bases and J shed 4 bases, with 25 bases lying between them. DNA for the CDR3: TGCAGCGTTGTATTGGAGTCCAGACCGGCCGGGGGCTATGGCTACACCTTC. Translating it yields CSVVLESRPAGGYGYTF.

V gene TRBV27 combines with J gene TRBJ1-2, with 8 bases identical to TRBD1. The CDR3 has 15 amino acids. The trim removed 3 bases at V and 8 bases at J, leaving 11 bases unmatched. CDR1 is MNHEY and CDR2 is SMNVEV in the germline V gene (reference sequence). CDR3 loop: CASSFLGSGGHGYTF. The CDR3 nucleotides read TGTGCCAGCAGTTTTCTCGGTTCAGGGGGCCACGGCTACACCTTC.

The V gene is TRBV9, the J gene TRBJ1-1, with D tentatively TRBD1 (5 bases). With 4 bases removed from V and 5 bases from J, the gap between germline ends came to 12 bases. CDR1 is SGDLS, CDR2 YYNGEE, per germline. The CDR3 contains 13 residues. CDR3 coding DNA: TGTGCCAGCAGCCGGGGGGATGGAACTGAAGCTTTCTTT. It yields the protein CASSRGDGTEAFF.

This chain joins TRBV6-1 and TRBJ1-3; 11 positions agree with TRBD1. V was clipped by 4 bases and J by 4 bases; unmatched bases: 9. The CDR3 has 17 residues. The germline V gene encodes CDR1 MNHNS and CDR2 SASEGT. CDR3 in amino acids: CASSAGQGAGRGNTIYF. In DNA, the CDR3 is TGTGCCAGCAGTGCCGGACAGGGGGCCGGGCGCGGAAACACCATATATTTT.

The gene calls are TRBV2 and TRBJ2-7; D not resolved. The ends were cut back, 0 bases at V and 4 bases at J, with 7 bases in the middle. From germline, CDR1 is SNHLY and CDR2 FYNNEI. This CDR3 region has 13 residues. CDR3 sequence reads: CASSEATGYEQYF. The CDR3 bases are TGTGCCAGCAGTGAAGCGACTGGGTACGAGCAGTACTTC.

The chain is built from TRBV4-1 and TRBJ2-4, with D possibly being TRBD2 (5 bases). The CDR3 is 16 residues long. CDR1 and CDR2 from the germline V gene are MGHRA and YSYEKL. The V end lost 3 bases, the J end lost 0 bases, and 12 bases lay between the germline ends. Written as DNA, the CDR3 is TGCGCCAGCAGCCATCGGGCGGGCTTAGCCAAAAACATTCAGTACTTC. The encoded protein is CASSHRAGLAKNIQYF.

V is TRBV9 and J is TRBJ1-2, with no clear D. V dropped 4 bases and J dropped 1 base, with 14 bases sitting between them. CDR1 SGDLS and CDR2 YYNGEE come from the germline V gene. CDR3 length equals 15 residues. The CDR3 nucleotides are TGTGCCAGCAGCAAACACTCCGGGATTAACTATGGCTACACCTTC. Its protein product is CASSKHSGINYGYTF.

The chain has TRBV18 and TRBJ1-1, with D hard to call. V was pared by 3 bases and J by 3 bases, with 8 bases between. This CDR3 comprises 13 residues. The germline V gene has CDR1 KGHSH and CDR2 LQKENI. The CDR3 DNA is TGTGCCAGCTCACCCGGGCAGGACACTGAAGCTTTCTTT. This codes for CASSPGQDTEAFF.

The chain employs TRBV5-1 and TRBJ1-1; TRBD1 is a possible D gene (6 bases). Germline V gene data show CDR1 as SGHRS and CDR2 as YFSETQ. V was shortened by 5 bases and J by 4 bases, with 12 bases between the two germline ends. CDR3 length: 13 amino acids. DNA for the CDR3: TGCGCCAGCAGTGAGGCAGGGGCCACTGAAGCTTTCTTT. This translates into CASSEAGATEAFF.

V gene TRBV7-2 combines with J gene TRBJ2-1, with D unresolved. V dropped 0 bases and J dropped 4 bases, with 13 bases sitting between them. This CDR3 is 16 amino acids long. Germline CDR1 reads SGHTA; CDR2 reads FQGNSA. In DNA, the CDR3 is TGTGCCAGCAGCTTAGCGCTCACCCCCTCTTACAATGAGCAGTTCTTC. Its translation: CASSLALTPSYNEQFF. Full variable domain (remainder filled in from reference TRBV7-2 and TRBJ2-1): GAGVSQSPSNKVTEKGKDVELRCDPISGHTALYWYRQSLGQGLEFLIYFQGNSAPDKSGLPSDRFSAERTGGSVSTLTIQRTQQEDSAVYLCASSLALTPSYNEQFFGPGTRLTVL.

This chain connects TRBV6-2 or TRBV6-3 to TRBJ1-6; D gene uncertain. Trimming removed 5 bases at V and 9 bases at J, with 17 bases between. Germline V gene data show CDR1 as MNHEY and CDR2 as SVGEGT. The CDR3 contains 15 residues. The DNA of the CDR3 is TGTGCCAGCAGTACCGGGCCCCTCCGCCGTTCACCCCTCCACTTT. It is translated as CASSTGPLRRSPLHF.

The chain joins TRBV29-1 to TRBJ2-5; D gene ambiguous. The CDR3 spans 12 residues. V shed 1 base and J shed 3 bases, with 6 bases lying between them. CDR1 SQVTM and CDR2 ANQGSEA come from the germline V gene. CDR3 loop: CSVEGDEETQYF. The CDR3 DNA is TGCAGCGTTGAAGGCGACGAAGAGACCCAGTACTTC.

J is TRBJ1-2 and V is TRBV12-3 or TRBV12-4; D is unclear. This CDR3 contains 11 residues. Trimming stripped 2 bases from V and 8 bases from J, with 6 bases between. CDR3 sequence (DNA): TGTGCCAGCAGTTTATTCGACGGCTACACCTTC. Translating gives CASSLFDGYTF.

The gene calls are TRBV29-1 and TRBJ2-7; TRBD2 aligns across 9 bases. Germline V lookup: CDR1 SQVTM, CDR2 ANQGSEA. V lost 2 bases, J lost 2 bases, and 4 bases stayed unmatched. This CDR3 is built from 14 residues. The CDR3 reads CSVEISGGPYEQYF. The CDR3 DNA reads as TGCAGCGTTGAAATTAGCGGGGGTCCCTACGAGCAGTACTTC.

The chain is built from TRBV5-6 and TRBJ1-5; the D is unclear. V lost 0 bases, J lost 6 bases, and 13 bases lay in between. From germline, CDR1 is SGHDT and CDR2 YYEEEE. The CDR3 has 15 amino acids. The CDR3 loop is CASSLDGGMGQPQHF. The CDR3 DNA follows: TGTGCCAGCAGCTTGGATGGAGGGATGGGTCAGCCCCAGCATTTT.